This record covers a single TCR beta chain. The antigen remains undetermined. These data are taken from a study of T cell responses to AZD1222 COVID-19 vaccine. Study information: Analysis merged second doses at about 4 or about 12 weeks.

General study results and limits: Seropositive at baseline were only a handful of AZD1222 recipients. Receipt of two AZD1222 doses was followed by a rise in Spike-specific TCR breadth and depth. White British donors predominated, females outnumbered males, and clonal diversity was possibly underestimated.

CDR1 and CDR2 from the germline V gene are MNHEY and SMNVEV (reference sequence). With V trimmed by 5 bases and J by 8 bases, 11 bases remained unmatched. The CDR3 is 15 amino acids. Only in-frame clones appear in the TCRdb table, and some are missing; sequencing was by immunoSEQ multiplex PCR. This sample has approximately 140,000 clones, with approximately 90% found just once. The sample in question was peripheral blood, obtained on day 0 of AZD1222 vaccination. This clonotype was obtained from an adult in good health. The gene calls are TRBV27 and TRBJ1-2; TRBD1 matches 10 bases. CDR3 loop: CASSPNSGQGSGYTF. DNA for the CDR3: TGTGCCAGCAGTCCGAACTCGGGACAGGGGAGCGGCTACACCTTC.